This TCR beta chain was documented in a study of T-cell reconstitution after alpha-beta-depleted transplantation in children. Unique molecular identifiers were used to barcode this TCRbeta library. TCRdb fed the PCR reads into MiXCR, producing one record per CDR3 protein. Of about 240,000 distinct CDR3 sequences listed, 12% are singletons. This clonotype was seen at least ten times. CDR1 MNHEY and CDR2 SMNVEV come from the germline V gene (reference sequence). V lost 5 bases, J lost 4 bases, and 3 bases stayed unmatched. This CDR3 spans 13 amino acids. This sequence was found in a human donor who donated a stem cell graft to a child with acute lymphoblastic leukemia. The chain carries TRBV27 and TRBJ1-2, with TRBD1 matching 8 bases. The sequencing used PBMCs from the stem cell graft donor, collected from the stem cell graft. CDR3 nucleotide sequence: TGTGCCAGCAGTGTGGGACAGGCCTATGGCTACACCTTC. It is translated as CASSVGQAYGYTF.